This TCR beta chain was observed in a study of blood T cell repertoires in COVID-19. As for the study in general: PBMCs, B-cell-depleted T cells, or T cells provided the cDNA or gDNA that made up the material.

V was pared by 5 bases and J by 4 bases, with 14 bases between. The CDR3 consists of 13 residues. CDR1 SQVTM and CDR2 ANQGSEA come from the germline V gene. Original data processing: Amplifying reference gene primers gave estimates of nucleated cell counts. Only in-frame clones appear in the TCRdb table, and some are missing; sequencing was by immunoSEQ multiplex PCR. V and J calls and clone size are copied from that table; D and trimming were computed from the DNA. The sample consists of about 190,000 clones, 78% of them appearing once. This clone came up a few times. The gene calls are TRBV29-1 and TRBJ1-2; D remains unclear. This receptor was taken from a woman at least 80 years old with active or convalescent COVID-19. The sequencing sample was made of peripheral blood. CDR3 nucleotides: TGCAGCGTTACCATTCCGGGTCCCTATGGCTACACCTTC. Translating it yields CSVTIPGPYGYTF.